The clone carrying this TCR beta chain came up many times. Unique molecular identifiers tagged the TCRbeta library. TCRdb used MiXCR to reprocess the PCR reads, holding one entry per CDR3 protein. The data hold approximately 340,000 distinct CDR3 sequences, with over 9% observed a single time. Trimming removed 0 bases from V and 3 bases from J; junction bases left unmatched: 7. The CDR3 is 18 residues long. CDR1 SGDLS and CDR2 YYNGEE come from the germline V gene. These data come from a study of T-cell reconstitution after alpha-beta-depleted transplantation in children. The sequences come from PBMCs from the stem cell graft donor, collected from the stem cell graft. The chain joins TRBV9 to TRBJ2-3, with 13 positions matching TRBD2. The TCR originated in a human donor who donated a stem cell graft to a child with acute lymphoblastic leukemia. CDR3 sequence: CASSVDLGTSGKTDTQYF. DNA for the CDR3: TGTGCCAGCAGCGTAGATCTGGGGACTAGCGGGAAGACAGATACGCAGTATTTT.